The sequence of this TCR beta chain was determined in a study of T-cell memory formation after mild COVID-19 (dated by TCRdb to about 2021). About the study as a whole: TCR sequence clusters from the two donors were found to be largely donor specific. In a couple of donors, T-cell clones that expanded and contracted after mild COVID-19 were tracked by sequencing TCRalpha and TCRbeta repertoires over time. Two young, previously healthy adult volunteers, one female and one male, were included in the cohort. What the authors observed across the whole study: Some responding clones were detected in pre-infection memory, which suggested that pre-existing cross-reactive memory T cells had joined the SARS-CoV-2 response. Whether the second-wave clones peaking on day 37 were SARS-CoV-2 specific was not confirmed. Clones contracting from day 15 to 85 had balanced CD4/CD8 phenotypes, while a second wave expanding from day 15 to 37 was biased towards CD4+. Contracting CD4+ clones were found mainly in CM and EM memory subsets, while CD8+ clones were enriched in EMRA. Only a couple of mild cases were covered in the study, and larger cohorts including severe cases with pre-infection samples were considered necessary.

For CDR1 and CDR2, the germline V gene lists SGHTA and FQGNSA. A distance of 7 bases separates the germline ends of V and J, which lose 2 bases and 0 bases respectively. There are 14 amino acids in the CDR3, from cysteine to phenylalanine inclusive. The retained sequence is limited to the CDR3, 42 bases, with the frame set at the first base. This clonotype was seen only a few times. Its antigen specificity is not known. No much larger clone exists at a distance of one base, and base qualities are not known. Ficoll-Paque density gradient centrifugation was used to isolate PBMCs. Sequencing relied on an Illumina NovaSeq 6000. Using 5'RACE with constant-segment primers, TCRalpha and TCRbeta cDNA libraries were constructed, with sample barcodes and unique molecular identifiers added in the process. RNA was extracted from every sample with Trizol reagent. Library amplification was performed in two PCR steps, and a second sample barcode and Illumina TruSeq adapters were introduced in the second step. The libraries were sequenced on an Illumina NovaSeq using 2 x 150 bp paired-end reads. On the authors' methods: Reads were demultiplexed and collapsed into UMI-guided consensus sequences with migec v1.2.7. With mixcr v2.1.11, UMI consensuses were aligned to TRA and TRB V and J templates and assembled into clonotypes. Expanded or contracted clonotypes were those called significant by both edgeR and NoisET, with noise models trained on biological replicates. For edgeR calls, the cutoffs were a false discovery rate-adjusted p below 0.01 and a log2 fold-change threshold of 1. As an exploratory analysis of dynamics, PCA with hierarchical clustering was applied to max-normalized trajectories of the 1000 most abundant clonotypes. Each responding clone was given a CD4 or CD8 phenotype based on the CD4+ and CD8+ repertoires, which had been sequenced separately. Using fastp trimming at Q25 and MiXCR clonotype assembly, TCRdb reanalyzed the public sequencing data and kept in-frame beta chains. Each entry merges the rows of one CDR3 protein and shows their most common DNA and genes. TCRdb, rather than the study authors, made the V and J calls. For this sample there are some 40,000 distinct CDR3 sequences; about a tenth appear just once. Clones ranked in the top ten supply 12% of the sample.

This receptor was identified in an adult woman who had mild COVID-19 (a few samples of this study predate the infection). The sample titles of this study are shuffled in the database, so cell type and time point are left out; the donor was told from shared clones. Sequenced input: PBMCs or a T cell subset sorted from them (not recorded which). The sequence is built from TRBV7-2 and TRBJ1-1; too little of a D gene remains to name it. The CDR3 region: CASSLTEMNTEAFF. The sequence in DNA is TGTGCCAGCAGCTTAACAGAGATGAACACTGAAGCTTTCTTT.